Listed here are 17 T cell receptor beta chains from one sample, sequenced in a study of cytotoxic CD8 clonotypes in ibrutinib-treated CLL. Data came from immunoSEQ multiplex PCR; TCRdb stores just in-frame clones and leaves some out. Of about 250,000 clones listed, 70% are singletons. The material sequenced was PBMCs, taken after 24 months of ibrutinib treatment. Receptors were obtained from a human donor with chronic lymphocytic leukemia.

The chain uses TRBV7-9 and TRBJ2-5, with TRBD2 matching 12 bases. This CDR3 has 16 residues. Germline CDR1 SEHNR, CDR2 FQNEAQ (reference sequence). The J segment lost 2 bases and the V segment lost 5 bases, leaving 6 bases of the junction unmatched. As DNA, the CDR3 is TGTGCCAGCAGCCGGACTAGCGGGATGATTCAAGAGACCCAGTACTTC. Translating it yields CASSRTSGMIQETQYF. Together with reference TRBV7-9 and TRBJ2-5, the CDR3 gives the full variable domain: DTGVSQNPRHKITKRGQNVTFRCDPISEHNRLYWYRQTLGQGPEFLTYFQNEAQLEKSRLLSDRFSAERPKGSFSTLEIQRTEQGDSAMYLCASSRTSGMIQETQYFGPGTRLLVL.

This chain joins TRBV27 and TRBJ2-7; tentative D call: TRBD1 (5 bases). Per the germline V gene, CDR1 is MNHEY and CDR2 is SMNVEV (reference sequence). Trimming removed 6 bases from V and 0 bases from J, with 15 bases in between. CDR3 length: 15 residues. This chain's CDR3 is CASSLLTANSYEQYF. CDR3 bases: TGTGCCAGCAGCCTCCTGACAGCCAACTCCTACGAGCAGTACTTC.

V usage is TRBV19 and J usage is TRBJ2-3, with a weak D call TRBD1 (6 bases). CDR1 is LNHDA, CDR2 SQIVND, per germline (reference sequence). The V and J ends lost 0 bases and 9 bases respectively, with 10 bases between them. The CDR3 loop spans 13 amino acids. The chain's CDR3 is CASSIETGITQYF. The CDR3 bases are TGTGCCAGTAGTATAGAAACAGGGATCACGCAGTATTTT.

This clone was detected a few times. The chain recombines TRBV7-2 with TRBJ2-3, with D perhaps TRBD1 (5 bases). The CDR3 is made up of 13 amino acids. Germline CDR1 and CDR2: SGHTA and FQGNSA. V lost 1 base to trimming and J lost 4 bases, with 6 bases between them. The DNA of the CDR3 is TGTGCCAGCAGCTTAGGGGGCGCAGATACGCAGTATTTT. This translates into CASSLGGADTQYF.

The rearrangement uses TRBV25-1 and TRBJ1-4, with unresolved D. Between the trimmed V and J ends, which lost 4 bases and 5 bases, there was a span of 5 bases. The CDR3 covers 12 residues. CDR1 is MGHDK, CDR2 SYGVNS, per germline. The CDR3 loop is CASSGTNEKLFF. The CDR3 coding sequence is TGTGCCAGCAGTGGCACGAATGAAAAACTGTTTTTT.

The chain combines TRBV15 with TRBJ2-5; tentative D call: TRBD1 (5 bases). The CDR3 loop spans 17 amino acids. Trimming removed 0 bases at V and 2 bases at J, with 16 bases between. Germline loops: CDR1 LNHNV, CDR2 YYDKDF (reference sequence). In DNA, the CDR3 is TGTGCCACCAGCAGAGATCTGAAGGGGATGTGGCAAGAGACCCAGTACTTC. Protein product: CATSRDLKGMWQETQYF.

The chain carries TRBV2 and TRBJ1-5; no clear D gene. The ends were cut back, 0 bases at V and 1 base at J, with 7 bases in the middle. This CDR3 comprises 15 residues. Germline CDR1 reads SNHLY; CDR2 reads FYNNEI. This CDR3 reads CASSEARASNQPQHF. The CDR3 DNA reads TGTGCCAGCAGTGAAGCGCGGGCCAGCAATCAGCCCCAGCATTTT.

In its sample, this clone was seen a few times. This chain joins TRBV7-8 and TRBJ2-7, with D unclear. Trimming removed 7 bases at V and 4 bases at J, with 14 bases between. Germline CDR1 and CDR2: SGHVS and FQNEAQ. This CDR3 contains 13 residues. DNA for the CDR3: TGTGCCAGCACCGTGGAGTTACAATACGAGCAGTACTTC. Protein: CASTVELQYEQYF. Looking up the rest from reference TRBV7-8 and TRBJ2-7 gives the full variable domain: GAGVSQSPRYKVAKRGQDVALRCDPISGHVSLFWYQQALGQGPEFLTYFQNEAQLDKSGLPSDRFFAERPEGSVSTLKIQRTQQEDSAVYLCASTVELQYEQYFGPGTRLTVT.

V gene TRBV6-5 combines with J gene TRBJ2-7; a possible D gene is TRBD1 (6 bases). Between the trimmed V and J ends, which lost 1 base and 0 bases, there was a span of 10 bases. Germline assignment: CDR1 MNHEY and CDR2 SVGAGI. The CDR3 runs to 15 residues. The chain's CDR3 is CASSYWQGLSYEQYF. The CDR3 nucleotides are TGTGCCAGCAGTTACTGGCAGGGGCTCTCCTACGAGCAGTACTTC.

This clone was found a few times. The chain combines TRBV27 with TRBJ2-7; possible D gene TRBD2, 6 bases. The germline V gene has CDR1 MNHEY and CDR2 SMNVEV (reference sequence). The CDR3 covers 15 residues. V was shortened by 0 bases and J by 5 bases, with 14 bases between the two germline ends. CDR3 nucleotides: TGTGCCAGCAGTTTATCGAAGGGACTCCCCGACGAGCAGTACTTC. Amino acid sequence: CASSLSKGLPDEQYF.

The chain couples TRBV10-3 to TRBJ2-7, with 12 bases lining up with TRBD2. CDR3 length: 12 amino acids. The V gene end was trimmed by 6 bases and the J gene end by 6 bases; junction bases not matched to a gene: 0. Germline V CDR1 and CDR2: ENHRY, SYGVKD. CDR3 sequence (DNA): TGTGCCATCAGGACTAGCGGGGGCGAGCAGTACTTC. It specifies CAIRTSGGEQYF.

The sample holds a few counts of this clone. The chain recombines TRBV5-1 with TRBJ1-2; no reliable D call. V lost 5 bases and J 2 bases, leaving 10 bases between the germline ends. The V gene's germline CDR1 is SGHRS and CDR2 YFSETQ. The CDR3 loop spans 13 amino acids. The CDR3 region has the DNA TGCGCCAGCAGGGCTCAGGAGAACTATGGCTACACCTTC. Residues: CASRAQENYGYTF.

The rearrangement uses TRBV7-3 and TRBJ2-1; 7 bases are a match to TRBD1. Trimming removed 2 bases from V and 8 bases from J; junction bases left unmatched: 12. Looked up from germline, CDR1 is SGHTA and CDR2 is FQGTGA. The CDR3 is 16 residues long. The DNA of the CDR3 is TGTGCCAGCAGCTTACGGCGGACAGGAGGTATCCATGAGCAGTTCTTC. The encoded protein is CASSLRRTGGIHEQFF.

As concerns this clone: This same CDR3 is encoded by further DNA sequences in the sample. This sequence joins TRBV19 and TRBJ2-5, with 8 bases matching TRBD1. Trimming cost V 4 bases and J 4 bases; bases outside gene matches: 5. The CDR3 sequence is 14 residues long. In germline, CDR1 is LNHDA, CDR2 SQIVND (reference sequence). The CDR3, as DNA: TGTGCCAGTAGTACAGGGACAGGCCGAGAGACCCAGTACTTC. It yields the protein CASSTGTGRETQYF.

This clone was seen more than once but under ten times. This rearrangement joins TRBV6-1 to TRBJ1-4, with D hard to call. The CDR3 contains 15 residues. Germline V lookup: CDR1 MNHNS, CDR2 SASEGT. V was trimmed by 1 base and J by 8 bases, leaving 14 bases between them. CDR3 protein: CASSEGNRGTEKLFF. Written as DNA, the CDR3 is TGTGCCAGCAGTGAAGGAAATCGAGGAACCGAAAAACTGTTTTTT.

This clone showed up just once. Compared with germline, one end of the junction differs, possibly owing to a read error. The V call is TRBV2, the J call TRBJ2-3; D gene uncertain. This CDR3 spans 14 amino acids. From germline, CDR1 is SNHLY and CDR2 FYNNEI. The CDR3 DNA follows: TGTGCCAGCACTGAACAACCCAGCCTGGATACGCAGTATTTT. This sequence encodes CASTEQPSLDTQYF.

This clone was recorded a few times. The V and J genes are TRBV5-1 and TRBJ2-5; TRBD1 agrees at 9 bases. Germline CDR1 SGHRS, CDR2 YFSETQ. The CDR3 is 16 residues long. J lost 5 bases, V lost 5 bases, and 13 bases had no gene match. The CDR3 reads CASRHRDRDYWETQYF. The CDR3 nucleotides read TGCGCCAGCAGACACCGGGACAGGGATTATTGGGAGACCCAGTACTTC. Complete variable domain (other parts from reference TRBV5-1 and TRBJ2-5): KAGVTQTPRYLIKTRGQQVTLSCSPISGHRSVSWYQQTPGQGLQFLFEYFSETQRNKGNFPGRFSGRQFSNSRSEMNVSTLELGDSALYLCASRHRDRDYWETQYFGPGTRLLVL.